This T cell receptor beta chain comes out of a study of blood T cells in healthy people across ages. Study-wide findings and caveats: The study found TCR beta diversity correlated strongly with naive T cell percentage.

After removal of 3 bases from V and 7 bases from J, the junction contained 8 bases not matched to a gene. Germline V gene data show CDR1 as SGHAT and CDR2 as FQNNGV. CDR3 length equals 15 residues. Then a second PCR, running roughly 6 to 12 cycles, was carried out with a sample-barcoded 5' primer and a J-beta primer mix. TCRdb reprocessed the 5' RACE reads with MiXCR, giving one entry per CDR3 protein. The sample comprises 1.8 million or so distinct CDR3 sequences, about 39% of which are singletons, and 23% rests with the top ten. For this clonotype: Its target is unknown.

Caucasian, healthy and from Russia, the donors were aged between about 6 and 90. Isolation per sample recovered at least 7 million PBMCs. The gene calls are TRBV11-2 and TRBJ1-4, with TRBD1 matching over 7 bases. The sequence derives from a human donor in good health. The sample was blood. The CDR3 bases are TGTGCCAGCAGCTTCGCGGCAGGGGGTACTGAAAAACTGTTTTTT. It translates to CASSFAAGGTEKLFF. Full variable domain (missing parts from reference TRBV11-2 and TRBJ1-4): EAGVAQSPRYKIIEKRQSVAFWCNPISGHATLYWYQQILGQGPKLLIQFQNNGVVDDSQLPKDRFSAERLKGVDSTLKIQPAKLEDSAVYLCASSFAAGGTEKLFFGSGTQLSVL.